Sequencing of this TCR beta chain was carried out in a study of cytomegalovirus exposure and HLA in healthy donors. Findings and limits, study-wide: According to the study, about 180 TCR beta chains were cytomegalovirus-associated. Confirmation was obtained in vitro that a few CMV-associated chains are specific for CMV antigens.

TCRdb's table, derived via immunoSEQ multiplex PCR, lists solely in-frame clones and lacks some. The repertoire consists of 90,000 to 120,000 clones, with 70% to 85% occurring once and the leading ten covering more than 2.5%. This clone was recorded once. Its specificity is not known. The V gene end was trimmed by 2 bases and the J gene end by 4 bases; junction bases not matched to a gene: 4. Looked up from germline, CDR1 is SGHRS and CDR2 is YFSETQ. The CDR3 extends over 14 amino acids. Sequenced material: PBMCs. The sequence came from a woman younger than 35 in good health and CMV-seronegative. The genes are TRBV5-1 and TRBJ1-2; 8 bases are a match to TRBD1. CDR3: CASSFTGTGYGYTF. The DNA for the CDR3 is TGCGCCAGCAGCTTTACTGGGACAGGCTATGGCTACACCTTC.